This TCR beta chain was sequenced in a study of siplizumab effects on memory and regulatory T cells. Assaying covered about 10^5 TCR templates per sample. TCRdb's table, derived via immunoSEQ multiplex PCR, lists solely in-frame clones and lacks some. The table lists 80,000 to 130,000 clones, around 90% of them singletons, with approximately 0.66% in the top ten. In the case of this clone: Its antigen is currently unknown.

Study conclusions and caveats: Contribution to the alloresponse seemed major for naive T cells, which also seemed more diverse than memory cells.

The sequence came from a human donor in good health. Material: Tregs sorted from blood.

DNA of the CDR3: TGTGCCAGCAGTGAAGGGACCCAGTACTTC. Translating gives CASSEGTQYF. The rearrangement links TRBV25-1 to TRBJ2-5, with no clear D. V lost 2 bases and J 7 bases, leaving 2 bases between the germline ends. Germline values: CDR1 MGHDK, CDR2 SYGVNS. The CDR3 is 10 amino acids. Full variable domain (remainder filled in from reference TRBV25-1 and TRBJ2-5): EADIYQTPRYLVIGTGKKITLECSQTMGHDKMYWYQQDPGMELHLIHYSYGVNSTEKGDLSSESTVSRIRTEHFPLTLESARPSHTSQYLCASSEGTQYFGPGTRLLVL.